The entry below describes one TCR beta chain. The data were taken from a study of lymphopenia after photon versus proton radiotherapy. Using immunoSEQ multiplex PCR, the repertoire was profiled, and TCRdb retains in-frame clones only, with some absent. This table has about 39,000 clones, approximately 90% appearing once. The sequenced sample was peripheral blood, obtained from a patient treated with photon-based radiotherapy. The TCR sequence derives from a man aged 60 to 75 with cholangiocarcinoma.

In nucleotides, the CDR3 is TGTGCCAGCAGCTTACTGGATCCTTACACAGATACGCAGTATTTT. Its translation is CASSLLDPYTDTQYF. This rearrangement joins TRBV7-3 to TRBJ2-3; D remains unclear. Germline V gene lookup returns CDR1 SGHTA and CDR2 FQGTGA. This CDR3 contains 15 residues. V shed 2 bases and J shed 2 bases, with 11 bases lying between them.